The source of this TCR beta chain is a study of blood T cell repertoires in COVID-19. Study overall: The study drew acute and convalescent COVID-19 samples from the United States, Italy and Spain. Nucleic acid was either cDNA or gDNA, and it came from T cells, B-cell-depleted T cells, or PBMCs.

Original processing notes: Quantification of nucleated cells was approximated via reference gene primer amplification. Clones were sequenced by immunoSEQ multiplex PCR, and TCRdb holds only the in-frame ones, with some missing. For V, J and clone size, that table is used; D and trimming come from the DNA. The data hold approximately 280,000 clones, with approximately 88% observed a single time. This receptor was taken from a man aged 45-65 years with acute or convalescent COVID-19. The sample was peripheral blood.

This chain's CDR3 is CASSRGDSNTGELFF. The CDR3 DNA reads as TGTGCCAGCTCACGGGGGGATTCGAACACCGGGGAGCTGTTTTTT. The rearrangement uses TRBV18 and TRBJ2-2; D possibly corresponds to TRBD2 (6 bases). The CDR3 runs 15 residues. Looked up from germline, CDR1 is KGHSH and CDR2 is LQKENI. Deletions cut 4 bases from V and 0 bases from J, with 9 bases between. Looking up the rest from reference TRBV18 and TRBJ2-2 gives the full variable domain: NAGVMQNPRHLVRRRGQEARLRCSPMKGHSHVYWYRQLPEEGLKFMVYLQKENIIDESGMPKERFSAEFPKEGPSILRIQQVVRGDSAAYFCASSRGDSNTGELFFGEGSRLTVL.